This T cell receptor beta chain was sequenced for a study of blood T cells in healthy people across ages. Study background: Researchers report that template switching captured about one barcoded beta molecule per two T cells.

V lost 3 bases to trimming and J lost 0 bases; unmatched junction nucleotides: 7. The germline gives CDR1 DFQATT, CDR2 SNEGSKA (reference sequence). CDR3 size: 17 residues. This clonotype was found a few times. It was with a sample-barcoded 5' primer and a J-beta primer mix that a second PCR of roughly 7 to 12 cycles was run. Each sample provided no less than 3 million CDR3-containing paired-end reads. TCRdb reanalysed the 5' RACE reads using MiXCR and keeps one entry per CDR3 protein. The sample has around 1,600,000 distinct CDR3 sequences, approximately 42% seen once. The source material was blood. V and J are TRBV20-1 and TRBJ2-3; 12 bases are shared with TRBD2. This clonotype originated in a woman in her late teens or twenties in good health. The CDR3 loop is CSASGLAGGLSTDTQYF. CDR3 in DNA: TGCAGTGCTAGCGGGCTAGCGGGGGGGCTGAGCACAGATACGCAGTATTTT.